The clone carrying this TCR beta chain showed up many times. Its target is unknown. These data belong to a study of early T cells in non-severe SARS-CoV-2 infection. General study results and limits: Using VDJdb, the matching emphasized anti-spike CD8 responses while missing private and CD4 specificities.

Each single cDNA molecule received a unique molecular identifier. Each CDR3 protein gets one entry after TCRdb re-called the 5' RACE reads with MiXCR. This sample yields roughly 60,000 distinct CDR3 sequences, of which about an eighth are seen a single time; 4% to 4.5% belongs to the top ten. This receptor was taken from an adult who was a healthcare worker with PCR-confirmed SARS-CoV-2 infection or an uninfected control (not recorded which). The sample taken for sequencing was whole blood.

The CDR3 DNA sequence: TGTGCCAGCTCACCACCTTCCTACGAGCAGTACTTC. It specifies CASSPPSYEQYF. V and J are TRBV18 and TRBJ2-7; D is ambiguous. Trimming removed 0 bases from V and 1 base from J, with 1 base in between. The V gene's germline CDR1 is KGHSH and CDR2 LQKENI. This CDR3 spans 12 amino acids.